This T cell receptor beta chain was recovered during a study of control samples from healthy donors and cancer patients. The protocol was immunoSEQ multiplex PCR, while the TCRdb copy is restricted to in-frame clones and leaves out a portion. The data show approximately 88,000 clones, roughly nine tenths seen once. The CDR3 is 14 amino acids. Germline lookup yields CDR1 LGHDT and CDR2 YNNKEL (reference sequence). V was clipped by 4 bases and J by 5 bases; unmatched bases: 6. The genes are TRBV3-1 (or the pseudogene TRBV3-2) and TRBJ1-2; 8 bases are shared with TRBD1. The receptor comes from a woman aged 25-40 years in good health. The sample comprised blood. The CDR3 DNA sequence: TGTGCCAGCAGCCCCGGACAGGGAGGGTATGGCTACACCTTC. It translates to CASSPGQGGYGYTF.